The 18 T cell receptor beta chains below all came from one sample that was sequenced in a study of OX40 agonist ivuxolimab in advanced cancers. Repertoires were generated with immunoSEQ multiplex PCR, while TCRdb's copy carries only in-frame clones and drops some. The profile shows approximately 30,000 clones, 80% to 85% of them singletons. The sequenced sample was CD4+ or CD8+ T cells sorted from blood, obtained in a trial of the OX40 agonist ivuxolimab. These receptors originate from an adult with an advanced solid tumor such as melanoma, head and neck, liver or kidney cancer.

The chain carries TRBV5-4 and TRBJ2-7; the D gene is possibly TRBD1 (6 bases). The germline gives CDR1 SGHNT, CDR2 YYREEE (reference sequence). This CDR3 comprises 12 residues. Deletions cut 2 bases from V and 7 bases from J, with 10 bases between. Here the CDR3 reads CASSFETGEQYF. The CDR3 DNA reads TGTGCCAGCAGCTTTGAAACAGGGGAGCAGTACTTC.

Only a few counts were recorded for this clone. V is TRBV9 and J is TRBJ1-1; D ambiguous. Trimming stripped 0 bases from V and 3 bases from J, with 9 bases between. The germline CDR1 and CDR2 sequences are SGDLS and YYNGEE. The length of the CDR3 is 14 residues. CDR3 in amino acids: CASSVDRGHTEAFF. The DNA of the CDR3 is TGTGCCAGCAGCGTAGATCGGGGTCACACTGAAGCTTTCTTT.

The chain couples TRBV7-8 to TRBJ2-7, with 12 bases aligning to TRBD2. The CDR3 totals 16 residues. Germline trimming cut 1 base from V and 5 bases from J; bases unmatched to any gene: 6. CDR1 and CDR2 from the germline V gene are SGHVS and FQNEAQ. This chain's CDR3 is CASSLVLAGGRDEQYF. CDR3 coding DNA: TGTGCCAGCAGCTTAGTGCTAGCGGGAGGGCGCGACGAGCAGTACTTC. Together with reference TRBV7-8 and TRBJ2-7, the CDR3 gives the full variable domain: GAGVSQSPRYKVAKRGQDVALRCDPISGHVSLFWYQQALGQGPEFLTYFQNEAQLDKSGLPSDRFFAERPEGSVSTLKIQRTQQEDSAVYLCASSLVLAGGRDEQYFGPGTRLTVT.

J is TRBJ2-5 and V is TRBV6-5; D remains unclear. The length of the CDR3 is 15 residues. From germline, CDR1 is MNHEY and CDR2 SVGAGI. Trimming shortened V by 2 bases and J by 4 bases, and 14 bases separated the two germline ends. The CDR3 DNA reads TGTGCCAGCAGTTACCCGCAGGAGCGATCAGAGACCCAGTACTTC. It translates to CASSYPQERSETQYF.

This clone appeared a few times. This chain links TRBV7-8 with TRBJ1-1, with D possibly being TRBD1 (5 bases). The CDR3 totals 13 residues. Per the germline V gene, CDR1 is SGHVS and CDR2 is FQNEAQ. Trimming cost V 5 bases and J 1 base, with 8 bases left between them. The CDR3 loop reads CASSRQPNTEAFF. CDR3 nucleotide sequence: TGTGCCAGCAGCCGACAGCCGAACACTGAAGCTTTCTTT.

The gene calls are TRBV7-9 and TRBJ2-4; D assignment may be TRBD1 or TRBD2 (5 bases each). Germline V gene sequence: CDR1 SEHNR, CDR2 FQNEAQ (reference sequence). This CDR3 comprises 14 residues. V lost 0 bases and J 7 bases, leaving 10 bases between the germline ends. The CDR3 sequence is CASSLAPGHNIQYF. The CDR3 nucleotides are TGTGCCAGCAGCTTAGCGCCGGGGCATAACATTCAGTACTTC.

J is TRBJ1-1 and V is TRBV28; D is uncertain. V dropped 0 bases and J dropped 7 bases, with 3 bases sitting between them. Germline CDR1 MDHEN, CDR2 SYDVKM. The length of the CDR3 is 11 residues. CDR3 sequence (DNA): TGTGCCAGCAGTTTATGGGGTGAAGCTTTCTTT. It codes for CASSLWGEAFF.

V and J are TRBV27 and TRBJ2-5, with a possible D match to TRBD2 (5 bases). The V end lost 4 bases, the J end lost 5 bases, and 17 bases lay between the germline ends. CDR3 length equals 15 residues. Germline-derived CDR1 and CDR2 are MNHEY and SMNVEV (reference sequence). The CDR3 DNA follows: TGTGCCAGCAGTTCAGCGGTGTTAATTGGGGAGACCCAGTACTTC. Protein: CASSSAVLIGETQYF.

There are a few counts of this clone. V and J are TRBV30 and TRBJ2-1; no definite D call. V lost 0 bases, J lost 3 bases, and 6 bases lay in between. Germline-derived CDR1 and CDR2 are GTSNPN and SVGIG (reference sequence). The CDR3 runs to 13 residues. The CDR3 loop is CAWSVTGYNEQFF. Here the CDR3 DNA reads TGTGCCTGGAGTGTAACCGGCTACAATGAGCAGTTCTTC. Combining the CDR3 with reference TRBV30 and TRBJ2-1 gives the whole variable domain SQTIHQWPATLVQPVGSPLSLECTVEGTSNPNLYWYRQAAGRGLQLLFYSVGIGQISSEVPQNLSASRPQDRQFILSSKKLLLSDSGFYLCAWSVTGYNEQFFGPGTRLTVL.

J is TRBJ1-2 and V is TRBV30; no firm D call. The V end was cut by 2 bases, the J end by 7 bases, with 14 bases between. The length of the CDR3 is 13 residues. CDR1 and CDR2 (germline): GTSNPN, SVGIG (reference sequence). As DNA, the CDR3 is TGTGCCTGGAGTCGGCGGGAGGAGGGTGGCTACACCTTC. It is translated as CAWSRREEGGYTF.

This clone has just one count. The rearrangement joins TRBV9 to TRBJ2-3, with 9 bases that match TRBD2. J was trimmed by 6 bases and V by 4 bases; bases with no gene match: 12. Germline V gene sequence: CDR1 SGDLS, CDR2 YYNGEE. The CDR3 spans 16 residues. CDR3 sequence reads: CASSPEGSGGPDTQYF. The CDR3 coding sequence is TGTGCCAGCAGCCCAGAGGGTAGCGGGGGCCCTGATACGCAGTATTTT.

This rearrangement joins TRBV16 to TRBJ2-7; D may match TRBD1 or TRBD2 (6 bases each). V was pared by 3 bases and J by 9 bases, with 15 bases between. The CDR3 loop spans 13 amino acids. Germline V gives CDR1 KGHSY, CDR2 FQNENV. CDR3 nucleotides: TGTGCCAGCAGCCACGGGGGCTTCCGGGCGCAGTACTTC. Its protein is CASSHGGFRAQYF.

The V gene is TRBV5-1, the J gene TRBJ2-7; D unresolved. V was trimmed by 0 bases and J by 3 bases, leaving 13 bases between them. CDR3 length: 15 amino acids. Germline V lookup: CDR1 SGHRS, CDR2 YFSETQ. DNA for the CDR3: TGCGCCAGCAGCTTGGATGTAGCCGTGAGCTACGAGCAGTACTTC. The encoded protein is CASSLDVAVSYEQYF.

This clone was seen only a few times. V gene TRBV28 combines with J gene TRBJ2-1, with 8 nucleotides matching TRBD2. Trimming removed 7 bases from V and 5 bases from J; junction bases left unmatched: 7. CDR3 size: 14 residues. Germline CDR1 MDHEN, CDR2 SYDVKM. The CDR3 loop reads CASKGAGENNEQFF. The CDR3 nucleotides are TGTGCCAGCAAGGGAGCGGGGGAAAACAATGAGCAGTTCTTC.

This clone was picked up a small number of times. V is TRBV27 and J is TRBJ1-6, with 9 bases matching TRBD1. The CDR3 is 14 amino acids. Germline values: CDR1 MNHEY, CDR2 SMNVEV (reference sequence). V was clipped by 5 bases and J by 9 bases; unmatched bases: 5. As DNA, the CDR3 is TGTGCCAGCAGTCCCAGGGACAGGGTTTCACCCCTCCACTTT. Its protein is CASSPRDRVSPLHF.

The CDR3 protein is CASSPRLAGAYEQYF. In nucleotides, the CDR3 is TGTGCCAGCAGCCCTCGACTAGCGGGAGCTTACGAGCAGTACTTC. The V and J genes are TRBV7-9 and TRBJ2-7; 12 nucleotides match TRBD2. V dropped 5 bases and J dropped 4; count of bases not matched to a gene: 6. The CDR3 extends over 15 amino acids. Germline lookup yields CDR1 SEHNR and CDR2 FQNEAQ (reference sequence).

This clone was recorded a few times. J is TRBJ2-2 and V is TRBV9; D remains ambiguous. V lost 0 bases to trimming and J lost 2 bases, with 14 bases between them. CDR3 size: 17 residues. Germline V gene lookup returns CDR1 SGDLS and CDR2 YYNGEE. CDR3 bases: TGTGCCAGCAGCGTAGAAGGAGACTTCTTCAACACCGGGGAGCTGTTTTTT. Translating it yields CASSVEGDFFNTGELFF.

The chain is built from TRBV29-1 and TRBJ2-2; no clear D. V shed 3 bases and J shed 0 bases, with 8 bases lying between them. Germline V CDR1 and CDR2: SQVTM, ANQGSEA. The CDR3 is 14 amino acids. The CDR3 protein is CSVEANPNTGELFF. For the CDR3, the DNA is TGCAGCGTTGAGGCGAACCCGAACACCGGGGAGCTGTTTTTT.